This T cell receptor beta chain was captured by sequencing in a study of vaccination and CD4 T cells after COVID-19. Looking at the study overall: For each participant, vaccination comprised two doses of either the BNT162b2 or the mRNA-1273 vaccine. The interval from dose two to post-vaccine sampling had a median of approximately 70 days, and it ranged from 14 to 241.

The treatment here: roughly ten-day PBMC culture with coronavirus spike peptide pools or control peptides (ViraFEST assay). Under the ViraFEST approach, antigen-specific T cells were expanded with peptide pools and TCRs subsequently sequenced. Negative selection enriched CD4+ T cells from cultures at 9 to 11 days. Cultured CD4+ T cells had their DNA profiled by the Oncomine TCR Beta short-read assay. TCRdb independently ran MiXCR on the PCR reads; one entry per CDR3 protein. The data contain more than 11,000 distinct CDR3 sequences, 25% to 35% of them singletons. This CDR3 spans 13 amino acids. Per germline, CDR1 DFQATT and CDR2 SNEGSKA (reference sequence). The V end was cut by 6 bases, the J end by 6 bases, with 15 bases between. This clonotype has only a few counts. Its antigen is not known.

The gene calls are TRBV20-1 and TRBJ2-4, with a possible D match to TRBD2 (6 bases). The material sequenced was CD4+ T cells from blood, cultured in vitro, taken before SARS-CoV-2 vaccination. The receptor comes from a human donor who received a COVID-19 vaccine. The CDR3 sequence: CSAPRGSGNIQYF. CDR3 nucleotides: TGCAGTGCCCCCCGGGGGTCGGGAAACATTCAGTACTTC.